This T cell receptor beta chain was obtained from a study of blood T cell repertoires in COVID-19. The wider study: The study drew acute and convalescent COVID-19 samples from the United States, Italy and Spain.

Germline V CDR1 and CDR2: PRHDT, FYEKMQ (reference sequence). The CDR3 runs 15 residues. The V segment lost 4 bases and the J segment 6 bases; nucleotides outside the gene matches: 11. In the original processing: For nucleated cells, counts were estimated from reference gene primer amplification. Here immunoSEQ multiplex PCR was the method, and the copy in TCRdb shows in-frame clones only, minus some. That table gives V, J and clone size, and the DNA gave D and trimming. The sample lists 100,000 to 150,000 clones, about 90% seen once, with around 1.9% in the top ten. Seattle patients were enrolled while actively infected and followed longitudinally.

The chain employs TRBV13 and TRBJ1-2; 7 positions agree with TRBD1. This clonotype was obtained from a man in his fifties or sixties with COVID-19, enrolled during active disease. The specimen sequenced was peripheral blood. The CDR3 loop is CASSSRQGGWNGYTF. The CDR3 region has the DNA TGTGCCAGCAGCTCCCGGCAGGGGGGTTGGAATGGCTACACCTTC.